The clone carrying this T cell receptor beta chain was detected a few times. Its antigen is unknown. The protocol attached unique molecular identifiers to individual cDNA molecules. TCRdb analysed the 5' RACE reads with MiXCR anew, one entry per CDR3 protein. The data show tens of thousands of distinct CDR3 sequences, 9% to 10% seen once. The CDR3 runs to 14 residues. The germline CDR1 and CDR2 sequences are MDHEN and SYDVKM. Deletions cut 7 bases from V and 3 bases from J, with 15 bases between. The data originate from a study of early T cells in non-severe SARS-CoV-2 infection. Whole-study context: Investigators sequenced bulk RNA drawn from unsorted whole blood, and chains remained unpaired.

Findings of the study overall: Matching with VDJdb favored anti-spike CD8 responses (missing private and CD4 specificities).

The TCR sequence derives from an adult who was a healthcare worker with PCR-confirmed SARS-CoV-2 infection or an uninfected control (not recorded which). The sample consisted of whole blood, taken at baseline. The chain is built from TRBV28 and TRBJ1-1; D gene uncertain. CDR3 bases: TGTGCCAGCACCGCGGCGGAGACCCACACTGAAGCTTTCTTT. This translates into CASTAAETHTEAFF.